The rows below give T cell receptor beta chains drawn from one sample of a study of long-term antiretroviral therapy in people with HIV. Sequenced by immunoSEQ multiplex PCR; TCRdb stores in-frame clones only, minus some. The sample lists tens of thousands of clones, under 85% seen once, with about a quarter in the top ten. The specimen comprised unsorted PBMCs, sampled 0.4 years after starting antiretroviral therapy. The receptor set was obtained from a man aged 45-60 years with HIV. Both conserved end residues are part of each CDR3. D genes are given only for firm matches. Clone size appears in some rows only: once, few, many, or a class for an expanded clone.

CDR3nt: TGTGCCAGCAGTTTAAAGCGCGCCCCCTCCGAGACTGAAGCTTTCTTT
CDR3aa: CASSLKRAPSETEAFF
j_gene: TRBJ1-1
v_gene: TRBV27
d_gene: .
abundance: .

CDR3nt: TGTGCCAGCAGCCCCGGGACTAGCGGGGGGGCGGCTCAAGAGACCCAGTACTTC
CDR3aa: CASSPGTSGGAAQETQYF
j_gene: TRBJ2-5
v_gene: TRBV5-4
d_gene: TRBD2
abundance: .

CDR3nt: TGTGCCAGCAGCGTAGGGCAGGGCGAAGCTTTCTTT
CDR3aa: CASSVGQGEAFF
j_gene: TRBJ1-1
v_gene: TRBV9
d_gene: .
abundance: .

CDR3nt: TGTGCCTGGAAGACAGCTCAGAACACTGAAGCTTTCTTT
CDR3aa: CAWKTAQNTEAFF
j_gene: TRBJ1-1
v_gene: TRBV30
d_gene: .
abundance: .

CDR3nt: TGTGCCAGCAGTTCCCCGGGGAGATTCTACGAGCAGTACTTC
CDR3aa: CASSSPGRFYEQYF
j_gene: TRBJ2-7
v_gene: TRBV6-5
d_gene: .
abundance: .

CDR3nt: TGTGCCAGCAGCCTTGCCAGGCACGGTGGCTACACCTTC
CDR3aa: CASSLARHGGYTF
j_gene: TRBJ1-2
v_gene: TRBV27
d_gene: .
abundance: .

CDR3nt: TGTGCCAGCAGCGTAAACAGCGGCTCCTACAATGAGCAGTTCTTC
CDR3aa: CASSVNSGSYNEQFF
j_gene: TRBJ2-1
v_gene: TRBV9
d_gene: .
abundance: .

CDR3nt: TGTGCCAGCAGCCCCCTCAGTGGGGGGACCGGGGAGCTGTTTTTT
CDR3aa: CASSPLSGGTGELFF
j_gene: TRBJ2-2
v_gene: TRBV7-2
d_gene: .
abundance: once

CDR3nt: TGTGCCAGCAGCCCAACAGGGACTGAAGCTTTCTTT
CDR3aa: CASSPTGTEAFF
j_gene: TRBJ1-1
v_gene: TRBV6-5
d_gene: .
abundance: once

CDR3nt: TGTGCCAGCTCCACCTTGGGCCCTTTTAATCAGCCCCAGCATTTT
CDR3aa: CASSTLGPFNQPQHF
j_gene: TRBJ1-5
v_gene: TRBV28
d_gene: .
abundance: .

CDR3nt: TGTGCCAGCAGCGAGGAGGGGCAGGGCTACACCTTC
CDR3aa: CASSEEGQGYTF
j_gene: TRBJ1-2
v_gene: TRBV9
d_gene: .
abundance: .

CDR3nt: TGTGCCAGCAGTTTAACGGGGGTCCTGAACACTGAAGCTTTCTTT
CDR3aa: CASSLTGVLNTEAFF
j_gene: TRBJ1-1
v_gene: TRBV27
d_gene: .
abundance: .

CDR3nt: TGTGCCAGCAGTGCGGAGGCCCAGGTCGGTGGCTACACCTTC
CDR3aa: CASSAEAQVGGYTF
j_gene: TRBJ1-2
v_gene: TRBV6-4
d_gene: .
abundance: .

CDR3nt: TGTGCCATCAGTTCCGGGACAGGGGTTACCTACGAGCAGTACTTC
CDR3aa: CAISSGTGVTYEQYF
j_gene: TRBJ2-7
v_gene: TRBV10-3
d_gene: TRBD1
abundance: .

CDR3nt: TGTGCCAGCAGTCATACAGGGTTCAATGAAAAACTGTTTTTT
CDR3aa: CASSHTGFNEKLFF
j_gene: TRBJ1-4
v_gene: TRBV6-6
d_gene: .
abundance: .

CDR3nt: TGTGCCAGCAGTTACTCGGTCTCCCAGCATCAGTACTTC
CDR3aa: CASSYSVSQHQYF
j_gene: TRBJ2-5
v_gene: TRBV6-5
d_gene: .
abundance: few

CDR3nt: TGTGCCAGCCCCCATTACAATCAGCCCCAGCATTTT
CDR3aa: CASPHYNQPQHF
j_gene: TRBJ1-5
v_gene: TRBV25-1
d_gene: .
abundance: .

CDR3nt: TGTGCCAGCAGCTTAGGGACATGGAACACTGAAGCTTTCTTT
CDR3aa: CASSLGTWNTEAFF
j_gene: TRBJ1-1
v_gene: TRBV7-9
d_gene: .
abundance: once

CDR3nt: TGTGCCAGCAACCCCCGGCACGTCGGCTACACCTTC
CDR3aa: CASNPRHVGYTF
j_gene: TRBJ1-2
v_gene: TRBV6-1
d_gene: .
abundance: once

CDR3nt: TGCGCCAGCAGCCAACTAGCGGGAGACACCGGGGAGCTGTTTTTT
CDR3aa: CASSQLAGDTGELFF
j_gene: TRBJ2-2
v_gene: TRBV4-1
d_gene: TRBD2
abundance: .

CDR3nt: TGTGCCTGGAGTAGACGGCAGGAAGCTTTCTTT
CDR3aa: CAWSRRQEAFF
j_gene: TRBJ1-1
v_gene: TRBV30
d_gene: .
abundance: .

CDR3nt: TGTGCCAGCAGCACGGGACAGCGAGTGGGTCAGCCCCAGCATTTT
CDR3aa: CASSTGQRVGQPQHF
j_gene: TRBJ1-5
v_gene: TRBV5-8
d_gene: TRBD1
abundance: .

CDR3nt: TGTGCCAGCAGCTTATCCCTCGGGAAGGGGGCGAACACTGAAGCTTTCTTT
CDR3aa: CASSLSLGKGANTEAFF
j_gene: TRBJ1-1
v_gene: TRBV7-2
d_gene: TRBD1
abundance: .

CDR3nt: TGTGCCAGCCGGGGACAGATTAAGGCGACCCAGTACTTC
CDR3aa: CASRGQIKATQYF
j_gene: TRBJ2-5
v_gene: TRBV27
d_gene: TRBD1
abundance: once

CDR3nt: TGTGCTAGTGGTCCAGGGGACTTTGGGAACACTGAAGCTTTCTTT
CDR3aa: CASGPGDFGNTEAFF
j_gene: TRBJ1-1
v_gene: TRBV12-5
d_gene: .
abundance: few

CDR3nt: TGTGCCAGCAGTTATCCCTCCACCACCTACGAGCAGTACTTC
CDR3aa: CASSYPSTTYEQYF
j_gene: TRBJ2-7
v_gene: TRBV6-6
d_gene: .
abundance: .

CDR3nt: TGTGCCAGCAACCCCGGGGGGGCGGCCAAAAACATTCAGTACTTC
CDR3aa: CASNPGGAAKNIQYF
j_gene: TRBJ2-4
v_gene: TRBV27
d_gene: TRBD2
abundance: .

CDR3nt: TGCGCCAGCAGCTGGAGGGACAGGGAAAATTCACCCCTCCACTTT
CDR3aa: CASSWRDRENSPLHF
j_gene: TRBJ1-6
v_gene: TRBV5-1
d_gene: TRBD1
abundance: .

CDR3nt: TGTGCCAGCAGCGCCCGGACCACAGATACGCAGTATTTT
CDR3aa: CASSARTTDTQYF
j_gene: TRBJ2-3
v_gene: TRBV9
d_gene: .
abundance: .

CDR3nt: TGTGCCAGCAGCAGGGACAGGAACACTGAAGCTTTCTTT
CDR3aa: CASSRDRNTEAFF
j_gene: TRBJ1-1
v_gene: TRBV11-1
d_gene: TRBD1
abundance: .

CDR3nt: TGTGCCAGCAGCCAGGACATCGAAGCCATATATTTT
CDR3aa: CASSQDIEAIYF
j_gene: TRBJ1-3
v_gene: TRBV7-9
d_gene: .
abundance: .

CDR3nt: TGCGCCAGCAGCCAAGCTCCGACAGCCTCACAAGAGACCCAGTACTTC
CDR3aa: CASSQAPTASQETQYF
j_gene: TRBJ2-5
v_gene: TRBV4-1
d_gene: .
abundance: .

CDR3nt: TGTGCCAGCAGCTTAGTCGGGCAGGGATTGGGATATTCACCCCTCCACTTT
CDR3aa: CASSLVGQGLGYSPLHF
j_gene: TRBJ1-6
v_gene: TRBV11-2
d_gene: .
abundance: .

CDR3nt: TGTGCCAGCAGCTTAGTGAATTCACCCCTCCACTTT
CDR3aa: CASSLVNSPLHF
j_gene: TRBJ1-6
v_gene: TRBV7-8
d_gene: .
abundance: .

CDR3nt: TGTGCCAGCAGTTTGGTGTCTGACGAGCAGTACTTC
CDR3aa: CASSLVSDEQYF
j_gene: TRBJ2-7
v_gene: TRBV11-2
d_gene: .
abundance: .

CDR3nt: TGTGCCAGTAGTATGTGGGGATCCGAGACTGAAGCTTTCTTT
CDR3aa: CASSMWGSETEAFF
j_gene: TRBJ1-1
v_gene: TRBV19
d_gene: .
abundance: .

CDR3nt: TGTGCCAGTAGTACGGGAGGAGCGGGACAGGGGGCCTATGAAAAACTGTTTTTT
CDR3aa: CASSTGGAGQGAYEKLFF
j_gene: TRBJ1-4
v_gene: TRBV19
d_gene: TRBD1
abundance: .

CDR3nt: TGTGCCAGCAGTTTATTTTCGGGATCCACCGGGGAGCTGTTTTTT
CDR3aa: CASSLFSGSTGELFF
j_gene: TRBJ2-2
v_gene: TRBV27
d_gene: .
abundance: .

CDR3nt: TGTGCCAGCAGCCCGTGGCATGGGACAGGCACTGAAGCTTTCTTT
CDR3aa: CASSPWHGTGTEAFF
j_gene: TRBJ1-1
v_gene: TRBV6-5
d_gene: TRBD1
abundance: .

CDR3nt: TGCGCCAGCAGCTCGGGACAGGGGTTTGGCTACACCTTC
CDR3aa: CASSSGQGFGYTF
j_gene: TRBJ1-2
v_gene: TRBV5-1
d_gene: TRBD1
abundance: .

CDR3nt: TGTGCCAGCAGTCTGGGATGGGGGGCGTACGAGCAGTACTTC
CDR3aa: CASSLGWGAYEQYF
j_gene: TRBJ2-7
v_gene: TRBV27
d_gene: .
abundance: few

CDR3nt: TGTGCCAGTAGTACCCAGAGCTCTGGAAACACCATATATTTT
CDR3aa: CASSTQSSGNTIYF
j_gene: TRBJ1-3
v_gene: TRBV19
d_gene: .
abundance: few

CDR3nt: TGTGCCAGCAGTGTACAGGATACCTATGGCTACACCTTC
CDR3aa: CASSVQDTYGYTF
j_gene: TRBJ1-2
v_gene: TRBV6-1
d_gene: .
abundance: few

CDR3nt: TGTGCCAGCAGCTTAGCGCAAGCCGGGGCGAAGACCCAGTACTTC
CDR3aa: CASSLAQAGAKTQYF
j_gene: TRBJ2-5
v_gene: TRBV7-9
d_gene: .
abundance: .

CDR3nt: TGTGCCAGCAGTCTCGGACAGGGCCTCCCCCTCCACTTT
CDR3aa: CASSLGQGLPLHF
j_gene: TRBJ1-6
v_gene: TRBV28
d_gene: TRBD1
abundance: few

CDR3nt: TGCGCCAGCAGTGAGCGGCTAGCACGAGATACGCAGTATTTT
CDR3aa: CASSERLARDTQYF
j_gene: TRBJ2-3
v_gene: TRBV10-1
d_gene: .
abundance: .

CDR3nt: TGTGCCAGCAGTCGGCCTCGAGGGGCTGCCTACGAGCAGTACTTC
CDR3aa: CASSRPRGAAYEQYF
j_gene: TRBJ2-7
v_gene: TRBV28
d_gene: .
abundance: .

CDR3nt: TGCACCAGCAGTTACCGAGCCCCTTTCCAAGAGACCCAGTACTTC
CDR3aa: CTSSYRAPFQETQYF
j_gene: TRBJ2-5
v_gene: TRBV1
d_gene: .
abundance: .